The following is a T cell receptor beta chain sequence with its context. What antigen it recognizes has not been identified. No much larger clonotype is one base removed from it; base qualities were not supplied. This record belongs to a study of blood T cell repertoires in COVID-19 (TCRdb year 2020). For the wider study: Samples from collaborators originated in the United States, Italy and Spain and spanned both the acute and convalescent phases of COVID-19. Deeply sampled blood TCRbeta repertoires from subjects exposed to, actively infected with, or recovered from COVID-19 were included in the dataset. Samples were obtained from the ongoing ImmuneRACE study (first 160 participants) and from 1,200 or so subjects provided by 6 global collaborators. The material from the prospective study consisted of cDNA or gDNA derived from T cells, B-cell-depleted T cells, or PBMCs. Sample metadata almost always included a de-identified subject ID, COVID-19 status, age in years and sex. Where available, HLA class I and class II types were taken from metadata supplied by the sample provider and were not determined by assay-based typing. The repertoires were made available in a free public database intended to serve as a resource for research on the immune response to SARS-CoV-2.

The CDR3 measures 14 amino acids from cysteine to phenylalanine. CDR3 DNA only is kept here, 42 bases in frame from base 1. Reading the germline V gene gives CDR1 SGHDT and CDR2 YYEEEE. V loses 5 bases, J loses 0 bases, and the germline ends lie 12 bases apart. TCRbeta CDR3 regions were amplified from genomic DNA by means of the immunoSEQ Assay, a bias-controlled multiplex PCR. Regarding the original processing steps: The number of nucleated cells in each sample was estimated by amplification of reference gene primers within the assay. To quantify the absolute abundance of each unique TCRbeta CDR3 rearrangement, sequence reads were collapsed and filtered. For each sample, productive Simpson clonality was calculated by taking the square root of Simpson's diversity index across productive rearrangements. TCRdb carries this immuneACCESS record with in-frame sequences only. Its versions omit some clonotypes, under half of them owing to an unresolved V gene in the studies checked, with the rest unexplained. V and J calls and clone size are copied from that table; D and trimming were computed from the DNA. The sample table holds approximately 120,000 clones, of which about 90% were seen once. Jointly, the top ten make up around 1.2% of the sample.

General study outcomes and caveats: The amount of clinical and demographic metadata varied by source and participant and was provided uncurated.

The collaborating institutions used their own protocols to collect whole blood in K2EDTA tubes. Collaborator samples were shipped for TCRbeta analysis as frozen whole blood, isolated PBMCs, or DNA extracted from either sample type. This TCR derives from a human donor in a cohort sampled during active COVID-19. Input material: peripheral blood. The sequence is built from TRBV5-6 and TRBJ2-7; TRBD2 is a weak D gene call, 6 bases matching. The nucleotide sequence is given as TGTGCCAGCAGGTCGGCGGGAAGCTCCTACGAGCAGTACTTC. It encodes CASRSAGSSYEQYF.